The 22 T cell receptor beta chains below come from one sample, sequenced in a study of cytomegalovirus exposure and HLA in healthy donors. Use of 60 Vbeta and 13 Jbeta primers characterized the PCR. Sequencing used immunoSEQ multiplex PCR; TCRdb keeps in-frame clones, though not all of them. The sample shows roughly 100,000 clones, roughly 78% of them seen only once. The sequenced material came from PBMCs. Receptors originate from a woman aged 40 to 49 in good health and CMV-seronegative.

This chain joins TRBV2 and TRBJ2-7; D may be TRBD2 (6 bases). The germline CDR1 and CDR2 sequences are SNHLY and FYNNEI. The CDR3 extends over 14 amino acids. Trimming removed 7 bases at V and 1 base at J, with 14 bases between. The DNA of the CDR3 is TGTGCCAGCACGCGTAGCGGCCCTTCCTACGAGCAGTACTTC. This encodes CASTRSGPSYEQYF. The entire variable domain, with the rest obtained from reference TRBV2 and TRBJ2-7, is as follows: EPEVTQTPSHQVTQMGQEVILRCVPISNHLYFYWYRQILGQKVEFLVSFYNNEISEKSEIFDDQFSVERPDGSNFTLKIRSTKLEDSAMYFCASTRSGPSYEQYFGPGTRLTVT.

This rearrangement joins TRBV5-8 to TRBJ1-1; TRBD1 agrees at 9 bases. This CDR3 is built from 14 residues. The ends lost 4 bases at V and 5 bases at J; junction bases unmatched: 6. Germline lookup yields CDR1 SGHTS and CDR2 YDEGEE. CDR3: CASSLGTGRTEAFF. DNA of the CDR3: TGTGCCAGCAGCCTAGGGACAGGGAGAACTGAAGCTTTCTTT. The whole variable domain, filled in from reference TRBV5-8 and TRBJ1-1, reads EAGVTQSPTHLIKTRGQQATLRCSPISGHTSVYWYQQALGLGLQFLLWYDEGEERNRGNFPPRFSGRQFPNYSSELNVNALELEDSALYLCASSLGTGRTEAFFGQGTRLTVV.

About this clone: Relative to the germline gene, one junction end is altered; a read error may explain this. V gene TRBV7-7 combines with J gene TRBJ2-2; D is unclear. The germline CDR1 and CDR2 sequences are SSHAT and FNYEAQ (reference sequence). The CDR3 contains 16 residues. The CDR3 sequence: CASSSRSAPRTGELFF. As DNA, the CDR3 is TGTGCTAGCAGCTCTAGGAGTGCTCCGAGAACCGGGGAGCTGTTTTTT.

This clone has only one observation. The chain links TRBV7-2 to TRBJ1-5; 7 bases agree with TRBD1. Germline V gene lookup returns CDR1 SGHTA and CDR2 FQGNSA. V trimming: 4 bases; J trimming: 7 bases; junction bases outside the gene matches: 7. CDR3 length: 14 amino acids. The CDR3 sequence: CASSWSRGYQPQHF. The DNA for the CDR3 is TGTGCCAGCAGCTGGAGCAGGGGGTACCAGCCCCAGCATTTT.

This clone was counted between two and nine times. This chain links TRBV5-1 with TRBJ1-2; 10 nucleotides match TRBD1. With 5 bases clipped from V and 5 bases from J, the junction kept 12 bases outside the gene matches. CDR3 length equals 16 residues. Germline CDR1 reads SGHRS; CDR2 reads YFSETQ. CDR3 sequence (DNA): TGCGCCAGCAGATCGGGGGGACAGGGGAAAGGGTATGGCTACACCTTC. This sequence encodes CASRSGGQGKGYGYTF.

DNA for the CDR3: TGCAGCGTTGCGGACTGGATTTCACGTCTCGGGACCTACGAGCAGTACTTC. Translating it yields CSVADWISRLGTYEQYF. The chain recombines TRBV29-1 with TRBJ2-7, with D possibly being TRBD2 (5 bases). Trimming pared 4 bases from V and 2 bases from J, leaving 24 bases between. The length of the CDR3 is 17 residues. Germline V gene sequence: CDR1 SQVTM, CDR2 ANQGSEA.

This clone was seen once. This chain joins TRBV29-1 and TRBJ1-1; D might be TRBD1 (5 bases). The CDR3 is made up of 9 amino acids. Trimming removed 4 bases from V and 10 bases from J, with 7 bases in between. Per the germline V gene, CDR1 is SQVTM and CDR2 is ANQGSEA. In DNA form, the CDR3 reads TGCAGCGTTGGGAGGGGAGCTTTCTTT. This codes for CSVGRGAFF.

The chain couples TRBV27 to TRBJ2-3; 9 positions agree with TRBD2. The CDR3 length is 14 residues. CDR1 MNHEY and CDR2 SMNVEV come from the germline V gene (reference sequence). V was pared by 8 bases and J by 0 bases, with 3 bases of the junction left unmatched. The CDR3 nucleotides read TGTGCCAGCGGACTAGCGCCAAGCACAGATACGCAGTATTTT. It translates to CASGLAPSTDTQYF.

This chain uses TRBV5-1 with TRBJ2-3; the D gene is possibly TRBD1 (5 bases). The CDR3 is made up of 14 amino acids. V shed 7 bases and J shed 4 bases, with 16 bases lying between them. Germline CDR1 reads SGHRS; CDR2 reads YFSETQ. The CDR3 DNA reads as TGCGCCAGCGGCCTGGCCGACAGATCAGATACGCAGTATTTT. Translated: CASGLADRSDTQYF. The full variable domain, in which reference TRBV5-1 and TRBJ2-3 provide the parts outside the CDR3, is KAGVTQTPRYLIKTRGQQVTLSCSPISGHRSVSWYQQTPGQGLQFLFEYFSETQRNKGNFPGRFSGRQFSNSRSEMNVSTLELGDSALYLCASGLADRSDTQYFGPGTRLTVL.

The chain recombines TRBV28 with TRBJ1-5; 10 nucleotides align to TRBD1. V trimming: 6 bases; J trimming: 6 bases; junction bases outside the gene matches: 11. Per germline, CDR1 MDHEN and CDR2 SYDVKM. CDR3 length: 16 residues. CDR3 nucleotide sequence: TGTGCCAGCAGCCCTCGACAGGGGGCGCAGGGTCAGCCCCAGCATTTT. Translating it yields CASSPRQGAQGQPQHF. Full variable domain (missing parts from reference TRBV28 and TRBJ1-5): DVKVTQSSRYLVKRTGEKVFLECVQDMDHENMFWYRQDPGLGLRLIYFSYDVKMKEKGDIPEGYSVSREKKERFSLILESASTNQTSMYLCASSPRQGAQGQPQHFGDGTRLSIL.

In its sample, this clone was seen once. The chain couples TRBV19 to TRBJ2-3, with 12 bases that match TRBD2. The CDR3 contains 17 residues. The germline gives CDR1 LNHDA, CDR2 SQIVND (reference sequence). Trimming at V came to 3 bases and at J to 2 bases, leaving 6 bases not matched to a gene. The CDR3: CASSIGLAGSITDTQYF. The CDR3, as DNA: TGTGCCAGTAGTATTGGACTAGCGGGGTCCATCACAGATACGCAGTATTTT.

V and J are TRBV18 and TRBJ1-1, with D possibly being TRBD1 (5 bases). V was clipped by 4 bases and J by 1 base, with 22 bases between them. CDR3 length: 18 residues. The V gene's germline CDR1 is KGHSH and CDR2 LQKENI. CDR3: CASSLWDSASEGNTEAFF. DNA of the CDR3: TGTGCCAGCTCACTATGGGACTCTGCATCAGAAGGGAACACTGAAGCTTTCTTT. The complete variable domain, with remaining parts taken from reference TRBV18 and TRBJ1-1, reads NAGVMQNPRHLVRRRGQEARLRCSPMKGHSHVYWYRQLPEEGLKFMVYLQKENIIDESGMPKERFSAEFPKEGPSILRIQQVVRGDSAAYFCASSLWDSASEGNTEAFFGQGTRLTVV.

This chain uses TRBV29-1 with TRBJ1-1; the D is unclear. Germline V gene lookup returns CDR1 SQVTM and CDR2 ANQGSEA. Trimming left V 3 bases short and J 4 bases short, with 9 bases between. The CDR3 loop spans 12 amino acids. CDR3 amino acids: CSVDSRGTEAFF. CDR3 nucleotide sequence: TGCAGCGTTGATTCCCGGGGCACTGAAGCTTTCTTT. Variable domain in full (rest from reference TRBV29-1 and TRBJ1-1): SAVISQKPSRDICQRGTSLTIQCQVDSQVTMMFWYRQQPGQSLTLIATANQGSEATYESGFVIDKFPISRPNLTFSTLTVSNMSPEDSSIYLCSVDSRGTEAFFGQGTRLTVV.

V usage is TRBV11-2 and J usage is TRBJ2-1; 7 bases align to TRBD2. Trimming took 4 bases from V and 0 from J; bases not matched to a gene: 6. The CDR3 totals 16 residues. Germline CDR1 SGHAT, CDR2 FQNNGV. CDR3 nucleotides: TGTGCCAGCAGCTGGCATGGCGGGAGCTCCTACAATGAGCAGTTCTTC. Its translation is CASSWHGGSSYNEQFF.

The rearrangement joins TRBV7-2 to TRBJ1-5; D not certain. This CDR3 comprises 17 residues. V lost 0 bases to trimming and J lost 0 bases, with 12 bases between them. Looked up from germline, CDR1 is SGHTA and CDR2 is FQGNSA. The CDR3 reads CASSLATYGVSNQPQHF. CDR3 nucleotides: TGTGCCAGCAGCTTAGCGACATACGGGGTTAGCAATCAGCCCCAGCATTTT.

This clone has a handful of counts. The chain links TRBV6-6 to TRBJ1-2; D call uncertain. The CDR3 loop spans 14 amino acids. Germline V gene data show CDR1 as MNHNY and CDR2 as SVGAGI (reference sequence). Trimming removed 7 bases from V and 4 bases from J, with 16 bases in between. The CDR3 spells CASIIDTSSYGYTF. CDR3 nucleotide sequence: TGTGCCAGCATCATTGATACCAGTTCCTATGGCTACACCTTC.

The rearrangement links TRBV5-5 to TRBJ2-1; D gene ambiguous. V dropped 1 base and J dropped 8 bases, with 10 bases sitting between them. Germline CDR1 reads SGHKS; CDR2 reads YYEKEE (reference sequence). The CDR3 totals 13 residues. The CDR3 spells CASSLYSKYEQFF. CDR3 nucleotide sequence: TGTGCCAGCAGCTTGTATAGTAAATATGAGCAGTTCTTC. Full variable domain (remainder filled in from reference TRBV5-5 and TRBJ2-1): DAGVTQSPTHLIKTRGQQVTLRCSPISGHKSVSWYQQVLGQGPQFIFQYYEKEERGRGNFPDRFSARQFPNYSSELNVNALLLGDSALYLCASSLYSKYEQFFGPGTRLTVL.

The CDR3 here is CASSARDRGLSDTQYF. CDR3 coding DNA: TGTGCCAGCAGTGCAAGGGACAGGGGTTTATCAGATACGCAGTATTTT. The chain employs TRBV6-6 and TRBJ2-3; 10 bases are shared with TRBD1. The CDR3 extends over 16 amino acids. CDR1 is MNHNY, CDR2 SVGAGI, per germline (reference sequence). V lost 5 bases, J lost 4 bases, and 9 bases stayed unmatched.

The chain uses TRBV18 and TRBJ2-7, with 7 bases aligning to TRBD2. Germline V gene data show CDR1 as KGHSH and CDR2 as LQKENI. With 4 bases clipped from V and 6 bases from J, the junction kept 6 bases outside the gene matches. This CDR3 comprises 13 residues. The CDR3 loop reads CASSLLGEGEQYF. For the CDR3, the DNA is TGTGCCAGCTCACTTCTGGGGGAGGGCGAGCAGTACTTC. Full variable domain (outside the CDR3, taken from reference TRBV18 and TRBJ2-7): NAGVMQNPRHLVRRRGQEARLRCSPMKGHSHVYWYRQLPEEGLKFMVYLQKENIIDESGMPKERFSAEFPKEGPSILRIQQVVRGDSAAYFCASSLLGEGEQYFGPGTRLTVT.

V and J are TRBV30 and TRBJ2-2; 8 bases fit TRBD2. V lost 4 bases and J lost 7; bases outside the gene matches: 14. Germline CDR1 GTSNPN, CDR2 SVGIG (reference sequence). The CDR3 is 16 amino acids. The CDR3 is CAWTPGVGRGVGELFF. For the CDR3, the DNA is TGTGCCTGGACCCCCGGGGTGGGGCGGGGGGTCGGGGAGCTGTTTTTT.

This clone was seen a few times. V and J are TRBV27 and TRBJ2-1, with D tentatively TRBD2 (5 bases). The germline V and J ends were trimmed by 6 bases and 0 bases, with 33 bases remaining between them. The CDR3 is 22 amino acids. Germline V gives CDR1 MNHEY, CDR2 SMNVEV (reference sequence). The CDR3 nucleotides read TGTGCCAGCAGCCCGGAGTTTGGGTGGGTGGTCCGGGATTCGAGCTCCTACAATGAGCAGTTCTTC. It codes for CASSPEFGWVVRDSSSYNEQFF.

The genes are TRBV7-9 and TRBJ1-4, with no clear D. The V and J ends lost 4 bases and 3 bases respectively, with 9 bases between them. The V gene's germline CDR1 is SEHNR and CDR2 FQNEAQ (reference sequence). The length of the CDR3 is 14 residues. CDR3 sequence reads: CASSSSAANEKLFF. Written as DNA, the CDR3 is TGTGCCAGCAGCTCATCGGCGGCTAATGAAAAACTGTTTTTT. Full variable domain (missing parts from reference TRBV7-9 and TRBJ1-4): DTGVSQNPRHKITKRGQNVTFRCDPISEHNRLYWYRQTLGQGPEFLTYFQNEAQLEKSRLLSDRFSAERPKGSFSTLEIQRTEQGDSAMYLCASSSSAANEKLFFGSGTQLSVL.